This TCR beta chain was identified in a study of vaccination effects on CD4 cells after COVID-19. Study information: Median timing of post-vaccine samples was 72 days after the second dose.

Overall study findings and caveats: Marked clonal contraction of both clone types appeared late after vaccination.

V lost 1 base and J 0 bases, leaving 7 bases between the germline ends. The CDR3 sequence is 15 residues long. Germline-derived CDR1 and CDR2 are LGHDT and YNNKEL (reference sequence). After roughly 11 days in culture, the CD4+ T cells were isolated. Two doses of BNT162b2 or mRNA-1273 vaccine were administered to participants. Testing of the vaccine recipients showed negative nucleocapsid antibodies and no prior SARS-CoV-2 infection. Worth noting for this clone: The antigen is unknown.

The assay was immunoSEQ multiplex PCR, and TCRdb's table has in-frame clones only and misses some. Of 45,000 to 55,000 clones listed, approximately 70% were seen once; the top ten hold about 7%. Material: CD4+ T cells from PBMCs cultured without peptide, obtained after COVID-19 vaccination. The sequence derives from a human donor who received a COVID-19 vaccine. This rearrangement joins TRBV3-1 (or the pseudogene TRBV3-2) to TRBJ1-5, with D hard to call. The CDR3 reads CASSQAWDSNQPQHF. CDR3 nucleotides: TGTGCCAGCAGCCAAGCTTGGGATAGCAATCAGCCCCAGCATTTT.